What follows describes a single TCR beta chain. The antigen is undetermined. Here immunoSEQ multiplex PCR was the method, and the copy in TCRdb shows in-frame clones only, minus some. The sample yields tens of thousands of clones, approximately 80% seen once. This entry is derived from a study of OX40 agonist ivuxolimab in advanced cancers. Study-wide results and limits: Several nonresponders also turned out to have low normalized T-cell clonal expansion. CD4+ and CD8+ T cells in blood underwent clonal expansion by week 6 at 0.1 to 3.0 mg/kg. Antigen specificity of clonally expanded peripheral T cells was not established.

CDR3 length: 17 amino acids. Germline assignment: CDR1 GTSNPN and CDR2 SVGIG (reference sequence). Germline trimming cut 0 bases from V and 4 bases from J; bases unmatched to any gene: 10. This rearrangement joins TRBV30 to TRBJ2-2; 8 bases agree with TRBD1. Sequencing used CD4+ or CD8+ T cells sorted from blood, obtained in a trial of the OX40 agonist ivuxolimab. The origin of this receptor is an adult with an advanced solid tumor such as melanoma, head and neck, liver or kidney cancer. CDR3 in DNA: TGTGCCTGGAGTGTACTTCACGACAGGGGAGGCACCGGGGAGCTGTTTTTT. Translated: CAWSVLHDRGGTGELFF.